This passage covers 11 T cell receptor beta chains from one sample sequenced in a study of shared clonotypes between healthy human individuals. Produced via immunoSEQ multiplex PCR; TCRdb's table is partial and in-frame only. Here the sample spans about 2.3 million clones, just under 95% being singletons. The specimen was naive CD4+ T cells from PBMCs. Documented subset: CD45RA+ positively selected. The receptors shown here come from a man between 18 and 35 years old in good health. Some clones in this sample may be carry-over from other donors' samples.

This clone showed up just once. Other DNA sequences in this specimen translate into the identical CDR3. This rearrangement joins TRBV28 to TRBJ2-7, with a weak D call TRBD2 (6 bases). CDR3 size: 13 residues. Germline assignment: CDR1 MDHEN and CDR2 SYDVKM. V lost 6 bases and J lost 0, with 9 bases in between. CDR3 in amino acids: CASRDGSSYEQYF. The CDR3 bases are TGTGCCAGCAGAGACGGGAGCTCCTACGAGCAGTACTTC.

This rearrangement joins TRBV5-6 to TRBJ2-1; 9 nucleotides match TRBD2. Germline V gene sequence: CDR1 SGHDT, CDR2 YYEEEE. V trimming: 1 base; J trimming: 10 bases; junction bases outside the gene matches: 6. This CDR3 region has 14 residues. The CDR3 spells CASSLWLAGTEQFF. For the CDR3, the DNA is TGTGCCAGCAGCTTGTGGCTAGCGGGAACCGAGCAGTTCTTC.

Notes on this clone: The sample contains more than one DNA sequence encoding this CDR3. V gene TRBV7-9 combines with J gene TRBJ1-5; D not resolved. The CDR3 consists of 14 residues. V dropped 3 bases and J dropped 3 bases, with 9 bases sitting between them. CDR1 and CDR2 (germline): SEHNR, FQNEAQ (reference sequence). CDR3 in amino acids: CASSLGSYNQPQHF. CDR3 DNA sequence: TGTGCCAGCAGCTTGGGCAGTTACAATCAGCCCCAGCATTTT.

This clone turned up a few times. The chain carries TRBV7-8 and TRBJ1-5; 8 positions agree with TRBD1. CDR3 length: 14 amino acids. Looked up from germline, CDR1 is SGHVS and CDR2 is FQNEAQ. V was pared by 5 bases and J by 5 bases, with 5 bases of the junction left unmatched. The CDR3 loop is CASSPDRDYQPQHF. CDR3 in DNA: TGTGCCAGCAGCCCGGACAGGGATTATCAGCCCCAGCATTTT.

The rearrangement joins TRBV4-1 to TRBJ2-3, with D tentatively TRBD2 (7 bases). The CDR3 has 17 residues. Trimming stripped 3 bases from V and 5 bases from J, with 21 bases between. CDR1 and CDR2 from the germline V gene are MGHRA and YSYEKL. The chain's CDR3 is CASSHASPAGQGDTQYF. For the CDR3, the DNA is TGCGCCAGCAGCCACGCGTCTCCAGCGGGACAAGGAGATACGCAGTATTTT.

J is TRBJ2-7 and V is TRBV28, with 7 nucleotides matching TRBD1. V dropped 5 bases and J dropped 7; count of bases not matched to a gene: 14. This CDR3 has 15 amino acids. CDR1 and CDR2 from the germline V gene are MDHEN and SYDVKM. The CDR3 spells CASSLGDRKGAEQYF. Here the CDR3 DNA reads TGTGCCAGCAGTCTAGGTGACAGGAAGGGGGCAGAGCAGTACTTC.

The chain links TRBV11-2 to TRBJ2-2, with 9 bases that match TRBD1. The CDR3 spans 16 residues. Germline CDR1 reads SGHAT; CDR2 reads FQNNGV. The J segment lost 4 bases and the V segment lost 5 bases, leaving 8 bases of the junction unmatched. The CDR3 DNA sequence: TGTGCCAGCAGCAGTACAGGGGGCGACATCACCGGGGAGCTGTTTTTT. Encoded protein: CASSSTGGDITGELFF.

The rearrangement uses TRBV6-1 and TRBJ1-2; tentative D call: TRBD1 (6 bases). The CDR3 is 16 amino acids. With 3 bases removed from V and 6 bases from J, the gap between germline ends came to 20 bases. Per the germline V gene, CDR1 is MNHNS and CDR2 is SASEGT. The CDR3 DNA reads as TGTGCCAGCAGTGAGAGGGCTCAATGGGGGGGCGATGGCTACACCTTC. As protein: CASSERAQWGGDGYTF.

The chain links TRBV11-1 to TRBJ2-2; 8 bases fit TRBD1. The germline V gene has CDR1 SGHAT and CDR2 FQDESV (reference sequence). The V segment lost 4 bases and the J segment 6 bases; nucleotides outside the gene matches: 7. The CDR3 consists of 15 residues. The CDR3 sequence: CASSSRTGWSGELFF. The CDR3 nucleotides read TGTGCCAGCAGCTCCAGGACAGGGTGGTCCGGGGAGCTGTTTTTT.

This clone appeared once. This chain's CDR3 is CASSMGLRQLNTGELFF. The DNA for the CDR3 is TGTGCCAGCAGCATGGGACTCAGACAATTGAACACCGGGGAGCTGTTTTTT. The chain is built from TRBV5-4 and TRBJ2-2; D is perhaps TRBD2 (6 bases). The CDR3 has 17 amino acids. The germline V gene has CDR1 SGHNT and CDR2 YYREEE (reference sequence). V shed 4 bases and J shed 1 base, with 17 bases lying between them.

Details on this clone: Distinct nucleotide sequences in the sample also encode this CDR3. J is TRBJ1-1 and V is TRBV19; 9 bases agree with TRBD1. The ends lost 4 bases at V and 1 base at J; junction bases unmatched: 1. Germline V gene data show CDR1 as LNHDA and CDR2 as SQIVND (reference sequence). This CDR3 has 14 residues. This CDR3 is CASSRGQGNTEAFF. The CDR3 DNA follows: TGTGCCAGTAGTAGGGGACAGGGGAACACTGAAGCTTTCTTT.